Sequencing of this T cell receptor beta chain was carried out in a study of CD8 T cells in ankylosing spondylitis. The study's findings and limits: Matched ankylosing spondylitis synovial fluid reportedly contained a significantly enriched population of disease-linked clones. With a CD8+ phenotype, disease-linked clones were relatively rare in peripheral blood.

This clonotype appeared many times. Its antigen is still unknown. TCRdb reprocessed the 5' RACE reads via MiXCR and lists one record per CDR3 protein. This sample carries 80,000 to 100,000 distinct CDR3 sequences, about 8.1% of them seen once, and the ten largest clones take about 4.6%. The CDR3 loop spans 15 amino acids. The germline V gene has CDR1 DFQATT and CDR2 SNEGSKA (reference sequence). Trimming cost V 0 bases and J 0 bases, with 11 bases left between them. Sequencing used blood, either unsorted or a sorted T cell fraction (not recorded which). The chain is built from TRBV20-1 and TRBJ2-5; D gene ambiguous. The clonotype was recovered from a male donor with ankylosing spondylitis or in good health (not recorded which). The CDR3 sequence is CSARDEWQYQETQYF. The DNA for the CDR3 is TGCAGTGCTAGAGATGAGTGGCAGTACCAAGAGACCCAGTACTTC.